This TCR beta chain derives from a study of blood T cell repertoires in COVID-19. Study-level background: Sites across the United States, Italy and Spain contributed samples from acute and convalescent COVID-19. T cells, B-cell-depleted T cells, or PBMCs provided the cDNA or gDNA that served as material.

Original methodology: Nucleated cell counts were estimated from reference gene primer amplification. Assay: immunoSEQ multiplex PCR; the TCRdb copy retains only in-frame clones and omits some. D and trimming come from the DNA, and the V and J calls and clone size come from that table. The table includes about 280,000 clones, 80% to 90% detected once. V lost 6 bases to trimming and J lost 8 bases, with 16 bases between them. In germline, CDR1 is KGHSH, CDR2 LQKENI. CDR3 length equals 14 residues. This clonotype originated in a woman in her sixties or seventies with acute or convalescent COVID-19. Sequenced material: peripheral blood. The V gene is TRBV18, the J gene TRBJ1-4, with D perhaps TRBD1 (6 bases). This CDR3 is CASSPRGGDEKLFF. CDR3 coding DNA: TGTGCCAGCTCCCCAAGGGGGGGAGACGAAAAACTGTTTTTT. Based on the CDR3 plus reference TRBV18 and TRBJ1-4, the full variable domain is NAGVMQNPRHLVRRRGQEARLRCSPMKGHSHVYWYRQLPEEGLKFMVYLQKENIIDESGMPKERFSAEFPKEGPSILRIQQVVRGDSAAYFCASSPRGGDEKLFFGSGTQLSVL.